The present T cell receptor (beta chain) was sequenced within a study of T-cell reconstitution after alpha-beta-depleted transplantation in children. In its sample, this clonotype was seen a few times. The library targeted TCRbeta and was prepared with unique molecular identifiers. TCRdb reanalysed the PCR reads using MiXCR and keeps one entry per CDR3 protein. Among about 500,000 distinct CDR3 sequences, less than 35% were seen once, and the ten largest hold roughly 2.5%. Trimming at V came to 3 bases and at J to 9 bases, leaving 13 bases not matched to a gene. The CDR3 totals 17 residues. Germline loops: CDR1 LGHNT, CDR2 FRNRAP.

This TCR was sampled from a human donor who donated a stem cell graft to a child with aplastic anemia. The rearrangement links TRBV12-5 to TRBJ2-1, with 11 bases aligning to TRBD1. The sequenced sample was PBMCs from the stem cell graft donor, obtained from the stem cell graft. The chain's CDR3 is CASGLRLTGTGGGEQFF. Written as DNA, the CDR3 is TGTGCTAGTGGTTTAAGATTAACCGGGACAGGGGGTGGTGAGCAGTTCTTC. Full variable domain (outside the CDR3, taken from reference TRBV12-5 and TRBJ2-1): DARVTQTPRHKVTEMGQEVTMRCQPILGHNTVFWYRQTMMQGLELLAYFRNRAPLDDSGMPKDRFSAEMPDATLATLKIQPSEPRDSAVYFCASGLRLTGTGGGEQFFGPGTRLTVL.